These T cell receptor beta chains were read from a single sample in a study of shared clonotypes between healthy human individuals. Clones were read by immunoSEQ multiplex PCR, and TCRdb kept only the in-frame ones, dropping some. The data show millions of clones, with more than 90% seen just once and under 0.15% held by the top ten. Sequencing input: naive CD4+ T cells sorted from blood. The receptor source for this set is a man between 18 and 35 years old in good health. Both conserved end residues are part of each CDR3. Fields, in order: clone size, V gene, D gene, J gene, CDR3 DNA, CDR3 protein. A D gene is named only where the DNA matches it firmly. Only part of the rows carry a size: once, few, many, or a class if the clone is expanded.

>.|TRBV4-1|TRBD1|TRBJ1-6
TGCGCCAGCAGCCAAGACAGTAAGGACAGGGCGTATAATTCACCCCTCCACTTT
CASSQDSKDRAYNSPLHF
>.|TRBV6-1|.|TRBJ1-6
TGTGCCAGCAGTGGTAATTCACCCCTCCACTTT
CASSGNSPLHF
>.|TRBV19|TRBD1|TRBJ2-3
TGTGCCAGTAGTAGGGGACAGCAAATTAGCACAGATACGCAGTATTTT
CASSRGQQISTDTQYF
>.|TRBV18|TRBD1|TRBJ2-5
TGTGCCAGCTCTACAACAGGGGGCGGAAGCCAAGAGACCCAGTACTTC
CASSTTGGGSQETQYF
>.|TRBV5-4|TRBD2|TRBJ2-7
TGTGCCAGCAGCTCAACAAAAAAGAGCGGGGCGACTAGTGCCGAGCAGTACTTC
CASSSTKKSGATSAEQYF
>.|TRBV2|.|TRBJ2-2
TGTGCCAGCAGTTACGGAGGGTTTGTGGAGAACACCGGGGAGCTGTTTTTT
CASSYGGFVENTGELFF
>.|TRBV4-1|TRBD1|TRBJ2-3
TGCGCCAGCAGCTTAAATCCGGGACAGGCGTATGATACGCAGTATTTT
CASSLNPGQAYDTQYF
>.|TRBV6-1|TRBD2|TRBJ2-5
TGTGCCAGCAGTGCGACTAGCGGGAGTGAGACCCAGTACTTC
CASSATSGSETQYF
>once|TRBV6-5|TRBD1|TRBJ1-5
TGTGCCAGCAGGGGACAGGGCAGCAATCAGCCCCAGCATTTT
CASRGQGSNQPQHF
>.|TRBV7-8|.|TRBJ1-6
TGTGCCAGCAGCTTGATCGTCGATAATTCACCCCTCCACTTT
CASSLIVDNSPLHF
>.|TRBV5-1|.|TRBJ2-1
TGCGCCAGCAGCTTATCCACGACGGGACTCTCCCTCTACAATGAGCAGTTCTTC
CASSLSTTGLSLYNEQFF
>.|TRBV30|.|TRBJ2-3
TGTGCCTGGAGTAGGCTTAGGACCCGACCTAGCACAGATACGCAGTATTTT
CAWSRLRTRPSTDTQYF
>.|TRBV7-2|TRBD1|TRBJ1-1
TGTGCCAGCAGCTTAATCGTGGCAGGGGGCTCCACTGAAGCTTTCTTT
CASSLIVAGGSTEAFF
>.|TRBV4-1|TRBD2|TRBJ2-3
TGCGCCAGCAGCCAAAGAGCGGGGGGCGGCACAGATACGCAGTATTTT
CASSQRAGGGTDTQYF
>.|TRBV5-1|.|TRBJ2-7
TGCGCCAGCAGCTTGGCCGCTGGGACGGTATCCTACGAGCAGTACTTC
CASSLAAGTVSYEQYF
>few|TRBV2|.|TRBJ1-6
TGTGCCAGCAGTGCTTCCCAGGGGAATTATTCACCCCTCCACTTT
CASSASQGNYSPLHF
>.|TRBV19|TRBD1|TRBJ1-2
TGTGCCAGTAGTATCCGGACAGGGGTGGGCTACACCTTC
CASSIRTGVGYTF